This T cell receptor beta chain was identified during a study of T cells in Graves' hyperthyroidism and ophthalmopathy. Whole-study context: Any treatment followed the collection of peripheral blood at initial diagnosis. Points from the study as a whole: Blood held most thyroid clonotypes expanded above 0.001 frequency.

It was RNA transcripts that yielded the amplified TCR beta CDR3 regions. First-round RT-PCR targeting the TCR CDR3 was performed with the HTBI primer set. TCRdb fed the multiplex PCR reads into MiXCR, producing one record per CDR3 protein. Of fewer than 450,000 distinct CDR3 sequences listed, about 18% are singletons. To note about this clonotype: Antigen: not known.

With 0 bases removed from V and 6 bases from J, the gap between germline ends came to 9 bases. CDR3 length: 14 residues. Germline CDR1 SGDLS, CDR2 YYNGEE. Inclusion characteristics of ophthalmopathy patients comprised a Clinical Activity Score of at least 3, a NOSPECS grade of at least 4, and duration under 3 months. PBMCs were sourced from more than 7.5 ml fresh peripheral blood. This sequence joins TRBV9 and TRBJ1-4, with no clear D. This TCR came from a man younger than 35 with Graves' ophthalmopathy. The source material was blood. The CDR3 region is CASSVGAEDEKLFF. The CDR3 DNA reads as TGTGCCAGCAGCGTAGGGGCAGAAGATGAAAAACTGTTTTTT.